The 20 T cell receptor beta chains given below trace back to one sample, sequenced in a study of blood T cell repertoires in COVID-19. The method was immunoSEQ multiplex PCR; TCRdb's version includes in-frame clones alone and lacks a portion of them. The sample carries fewer than 700,000 clones, roughly 89% recorded once. The sequenced sample consisted of peripheral blood. The receptors originated from a woman aged 50 to 65 with COVID-19, enrolled during active disease.

The rearrangement links TRBV5-1 to TRBJ1-5; possibly TRBD1 for D (6 bases). The V end was cut by 0 bases, the J end by 2 bases, with 12 bases between. The CDR3 runs to 16 residues. Germline lookup yields CDR1 SGHRS and CDR2 YFSETQ. Here the CDR3 DNA reads TGCGCCAGCAGCTTGGCCCGGGGGGCCGGCAATCAGCCCCAGCATTTT. It is translated as CASSLARGAGNQPQHF.

The chain carries TRBV7-6 and TRBJ1-3; perhaps TRBD1 as D (5 bases). In germline, CDR1 is SGHVS, CDR2 FNYEAQ. Trimming left V 5 bases short and J 0 bases short, with 17 bases between. The CDR3 is made up of 17 amino acids. CDR3 protein: CASSGSPDKYSGNTIYF. CDR3 coding DNA: TGTGCCAGCAGCGGATCCCCGGACAAATACTCTGGAAACACCATATATTTT.

About this clone itself: At one end, the junction sequence differs from germline, possibly due to a read error. V is TRBV18 and J is TRBJ2-3, with 9 bases that match TRBD2. CDR3 size: 14 residues. Looked up from germline, CDR1 is KGHSH and CDR2 is LQKENI. Here the CDR3 DNA reads TGTGCCAGCTCACCAGGGACTAGCAGAGATACGCAGTATTTT. Encoded protein: CASSPGTSRDTQYF.

CDR3 sequence: CASSSDRDRGRSYGYTF. The CDR3 DNA sequence: TGTGCCAGCAGCTCCGACCGGGACAGGGGGCGAAGCTATGGCTACACCTTC. The chain combines TRBV5-6 with TRBJ1-2; 12 bases are shared with TRBD1. Per the germline V gene, CDR1 is SGHDT and CDR2 is YYEEEE. This CDR3 contains 17 residues. V lost 3 bases to trimming and J lost 4 bases; unmatched junction nucleotides: 10. The whole variable domain, filled in from reference TRBV5-6 and TRBJ1-2, reads DAGVTQSPTHLIKTRGQQVTLRCSPKSGHDTVSWYQQALGQGPQFIFQYYEEEERQRGNFPDRFSGHQFPNYSSELNVNALLLGDSALYLCASSSDRDRGRSYGYTFGSGTRLTVV.

The chain recombines TRBV19 with TRBJ1-1; D may be TRBD1 (6 bases). The V end was cut by 6 bases, the J end by 3 bases, with 14 bases between. The CDR3 runs 14 residues. Germline CDR1 LNHDA, CDR2 SQIVND (reference sequence). The CDR3 DNA sequence: TGTGCCAGTAGGTTCGGACAGTTTTACACTGAAGCTTTCTTT. Amino acid sequence: CASRFGQFYTEAFF.

This clone was seen only a few times. The gene calls are TRBV11-2 and TRBJ1-6; D possibly corresponds to TRBD1 (5 bases). Germline-derived CDR1 and CDR2 are SGHAT and FQNNGV. Deletions cut 8 bases from V and 9 bases from J, with 20 bases between. The CDR3 has 15 residues. This chain's CDR3 is CASRPNQGTGSPLHF. CDR3 in DNA: TGTGCCAGCCGCCCCAACCAGGGAACGGGTTCACCCCTCCACTTT.

The V and J genes are TRBV5-1 and TRBJ2-3; D not certain. CDR3 length: 14 residues. V gave up 1 base and J gave up 2 bases, with 8 bases separating them. Germline CDR1 SGHRS, CDR2 YFSETQ. The CDR3 is CASSLSSYTDTQYF. CDR3 bases: TGCGCCAGCAGCTTGAGTAGCTACACAGATACGCAGTATTTT. The full variable domain, its missing parts supplied by reference TRBV5-1 and TRBJ2-3, is KAGVTQTPRYLIKTRGQQVTLSCSPISGHRSVSWYQQTPGQGLQFLFEYFSETQRNKGNFPGRFSGRQFSNSRSEMNVSTLELGDSALYLCASSLSSYTDTQYFGPGTRLTVL.

The gene calls are TRBV10-2 and TRBJ2-2; 8 bases map to TRBD2. Germline V CDR1 and CDR2: WSHSY, SAAADI. The V gene end was trimmed by 5 bases and the J gene end by 6 bases; junction bases not matched to a gene: 2. This CDR3 spans 13 amino acids. CDR3 in amino acids: CASSRTSPGELFF. The DNA of the CDR3 is TGCGCCAGCAGTAGGACTAGCCCCGGGGAGCTGTTTTTT.

The chain links TRBV11-2 to TRBJ2-1; possible D gene TRBD2, 6 bases. Germline V gene lookup returns CDR1 SGHAT and CDR2 FQNNGV. CDR3 length: 14 amino acids. Trimming pared 5 bases from V and 5 bases from J, leaving 13 bases between. In DNA form, the CDR3 reads TGTGCCAGCAGCACGGGACTTTCGGACAATGAGCAGTTCTTC. Its translation is CASSTGLSDNEQFF.

The rearrangement uses TRBV27 and TRBJ1-2; no reliable D call. The V gene lost 6 bases and the J gene lost 7 bases, with 21 bases spanning the gap. The CDR3 totals 15 residues. Per the germline V gene, CDR1 is MNHEY and CDR2 is SMNVEV (reference sequence). DNA of the CDR3: TGTGCCAGCAGGACCTCCCAGGTCGGGGTAGGTGGCTACACCTTC. Translating gives CASRTSQVGVGGYTF.

The genes are TRBV6-5 and TRBJ2-7; perhaps TRBD1 as D (6 bases). CDR3 length: 14 residues. CDR1 and CDR2 (germline): MNHEY, SVGAGI. V shed 6 bases and J shed 6 bases, with 18 bases lying between them. CDR3 sequence (DNA): TGTGCCAGCAGCCTCACAGGGTTTACTGGCGAGCAGTACTTC. Its translation is CASSLTGFTGEQYF.

J is TRBJ1-4 and V is TRBV5-6, with D maybe TRBD1 (5 bases). The germline V and J ends were trimmed by 4 bases and 5 bases, with 15 bases remaining between them. In germline, CDR1 is SGHDT, CDR2 YYEEEE. The CDR3 is made up of 15 amino acids. CDR3 DNA: TGTGCCAGCAGCCGCCTCCGGGGGGGAAATGAAAAACTGTTTTTT. Translating it yields CASSRLRGGNEKLFF.

In its sample, this clone was seen once. The V and J genes are TRBV2 and TRBJ2-5; TRBD2 matches at 7 bases. CDR1 SNHLY and CDR2 FYNNEI come from the germline V gene. CDR3 length: 17 residues. The V and J ends lost 7 bases and 0 bases, in that order; junction bases with no gene match: 14. The CDR3 loop reads CASNLQRGISYQETQYF. The CDR3 DNA reads TGTGCCAGCAACCTACAGCGGGGAATTTCGTACCAAGAGACCCAGTACTTC.

The rearrangement joins TRBV7-8 to TRBJ2-7; possible D gene TRBD1, 6 bases. The germline gives CDR1 SGHVS, CDR2 FQNEAQ. V lost 7 bases to trimming and J lost 0 bases, with 10 bases between them. The CDR3 has 13 residues. The CDR3 is CASIDRSSYEQYF. Here the CDR3 DNA reads TGTGCCAGCATTGACAGGAGCTCCTACGAGCAGTACTTC.

The chain couples TRBV30 to TRBJ2-5; no clear D. The CDR3 has 15 residues. The germline V gene has CDR1 GTSNPN and CDR2 SVGIG (reference sequence). V was pared by 0 bases and J by 1 base, with 12 bases between. CDR3 DNA: TGTGCCTGGAGTGTAGCCCGAAACCGCCAAGAGACCCAGTACTTC. It specifies CAWSVARNRQETQYF.

The chain links TRBV5-1 to TRBJ2-7; 8 nucleotides agree with TRBD1. Per germline, CDR1 SGHRS and CDR2 YFSETQ. The CDR3 extends over 17 amino acids. Trimming removed 0 bases from V and 0 bases from J; junction bases left unmatched: 8. Here the CDR3 DNA reads TGCGCCAGCAGCTTGGATCAAGTCGGGACAGGCTCCTACGAGCAGTACTTC. Protein sequence: CASSLDQVGTGSYEQYF.

V usage is TRBV3-1 (or the pseudogene TRBV3-2) and J usage is TRBJ2-5; D gene uncertain. Germline V gene sequence: CDR1 LGHDT, CDR2 YNNKEL (reference sequence). This CDR3 is built from 15 residues. The ends were cut back, 0 bases at V and 3 bases at J, with 11 bases in the middle. The CDR3 DNA reads TGTGCCAGCAGCCAAGAGGGCCCGCCGAAAGAGACCCAGTACTTC. It encodes CASSQEGPPKETQYF.

This clone came up once. CDR3 sequence reads: CASSFGRGVEGYTF. CDR3 bases: TGTGCCAGCAGCTTCGGCAGGGGAGTTGAGGGCTACACCTTC. The chain uses TRBV5-6 and TRBJ1-2; perhaps TRBD1 as D (6 bases). CDR1 is SGHDT, CDR2 YYEEEE, per germline. This CDR3 is 14 amino acids long. Deletions cut 2 bases from V and 8 bases from J, with 16 bases between.

This clone showed up just once. This chain uses TRBV24-1 with TRBJ2-5; 8 nucleotides match TRBD1. Per germline, CDR1 KGHDR and CDR2 SFDVKD. The CDR3 has 16 residues. With 7 bases clipped from V and 1 base from J, the junction kept 10 bases outside the gene matches. CDR3 sequence: CATSHPRTGSQETQYF. CDR3 in DNA: TGTGCCACCAGCCACCCTAGGACAGGGAGCCAAGAGACCCAGTACTTC.

The chain is built from TRBV19 and TRBJ2-4; D perhaps matches TRBD1 (7 bases). The V and J ends lost 2 bases and 5 bases respectively, with 16 bases between them. This CDR3 has 16 residues. Germline CDR1 reads LNHDA; CDR2 reads SQIVND (reference sequence). In DNA, the CDR3 is TGTGCCAGTAGTATACAGGGGGTCCCGGGGGAAAACATTCAGTACTTC. Its translation is CASSIQGVPGENIQYF. The variable domain in full, completed from reference TRBV19 and TRBJ2-4, reads DGGITQSPKYLFRKEGQNVTLSCEQNLNHDAMYWYRQDPGQGLRLIYYSQIVNDFQKGDIAEGYSVSREKKESFPLTVTSAQKNPTAFYLCASSIQGVPGENIQYFGAGTRLSVL.